Described below is a single T cell receptor (beta chain) sequence and its context. This clonotype was detected many times. There is no known antigen for this receptor. No clone much larger than this one lies a single base away; base qualities are absent. From the cysteine through the phenylalanine, the CDR3 covers 16 amino acids. Of the read, only the CDR3 DNA is kept; its 48 bases are in frame from base 1. The V and J ends are trimmed by 5 bases and 2 bases, leaving 18 bases between them. For CDR1 and CDR2, the germline V gene lists SGHTA and FQGTGA. Set within a cohort of healthcare workers in London, UK, this nested case-control study involved weekly PCR testing of nasopharyngeal swabs along with blood sampling. Healthcare workers were recruited during the week of the UK lockdown, between 23 and 31 March 2020, and followed weekly for up to 16 weeks. The entry originates in a study of early T cells in non-severe SARS-CoV-2 infection (dated by TCRdb to the early 2020s). With regard to the full study: Because TCR sequencing relied on bulk RNA taken from unsorted whole blood, pairing of alpha and beta chains was not possible. Here is what the overall study found, with its caveats: VDJdb matching was skewed toward anti-spike CD8 responses and likely underestimated virus-specific expansions, missing private and CD4 specificities.

Libraries were built with 5' RACE. For sequencing, a NextSeq 500 was employed. To correct for sequencing error and PCR bias, the TCR library protocol tagged individual cDNA molecules with unique molecular identifiers. Both TCR alpha and beta chains were sequenced, and tight co-correlation was observed between alpha and beta sequence abundances in each sample. The authors processed their data as follows. V gene, J gene and CDR3 annotation of TCR sequences was performed with Decombinator V4. Expanded TCRs were defined as changing significantly between any two time points under a Poisson model with p below 0.0001. TCR abundances were normalised to the total number of TCRs sequenced in each sample and reported as counts per million. MAIT TCRs were defined by TRAV1-2 paired with TRAJ12, TRAJ20 or TRAJ33, and iNKT TCRs by TRAV10 paired with TRAJ18. A search of VDJdb, accessed on 1 November 2021, was run for TCRs annotated to CMV, EBV and SARS-CoV-2, with TCRs annotated for multiple antigens excluded. In TCRdb, the public reads were trimmed at Q25 with fastp and aligned with MiXCR, with productive beta chains retained. Identical CDR3 proteins give one entry, which carries the most common genes and DNA. The V and J calls and clone size are TCRdb's, not the authors'. For this sample the table gives around 80,000 distinct CDR3 sequences, of which approximately 13% were detected only once. Approximately 6.5% of the sample is in the top ten clones.

The sequenced sample was whole blood. The rearrangement combines TRBV7-3 with TRBJ1-1; a tentative D match to TRBD1 spans 6 bases. The sequence came from an adult who was a healthcare worker with PCR-confirmed SARS-CoV-2 infection or an uninfected control (not recorded which). The nucleotide sequence reads as follows: TGTGCCAGCAGCCAGGGGCAGGGTAGGATAAACACTGAAGCTTTCTTT. Its translation reads: CASSQGQGRINTEAFF.